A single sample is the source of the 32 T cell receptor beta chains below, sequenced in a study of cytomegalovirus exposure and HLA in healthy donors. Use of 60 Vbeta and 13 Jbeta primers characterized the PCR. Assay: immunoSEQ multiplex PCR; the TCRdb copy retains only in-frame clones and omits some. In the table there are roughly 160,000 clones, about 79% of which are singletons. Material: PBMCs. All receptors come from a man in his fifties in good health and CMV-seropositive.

CDR3 residues: CASSNRAGRGTEAFF. As DNA, the CDR3 is TGTGCCAGCAGTAACAGGGCAGGGAGAGGGACTGAAGCTTTCTTT. The chain uses TRBV6-5 and TRBJ1-1; tentative D call: TRBD1 (6 bases). CDR1 is MNHEY and CDR2 is SVGAGI in the germline V gene. The CDR3 runs 15 residues. Trimming shortened V by 5 bases and J by 5 bases, and 18 bases separated the two germline ends.

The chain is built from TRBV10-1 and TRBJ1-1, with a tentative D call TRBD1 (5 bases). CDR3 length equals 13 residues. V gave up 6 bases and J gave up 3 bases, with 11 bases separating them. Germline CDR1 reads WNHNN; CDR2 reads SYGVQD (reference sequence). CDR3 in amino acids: CASRGGVDTEAFF. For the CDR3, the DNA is TGCGCCAGCAGGGGAGGGGTGGACACTGAAGCTTTCTTT.

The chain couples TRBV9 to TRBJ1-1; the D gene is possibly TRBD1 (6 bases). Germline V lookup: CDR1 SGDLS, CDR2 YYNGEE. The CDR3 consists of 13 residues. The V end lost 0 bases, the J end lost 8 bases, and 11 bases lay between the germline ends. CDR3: CASSVGPDREAFF. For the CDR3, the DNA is TGTGCCAGCAGCGTAGGTCCCGACAGGGAAGCTTTCTTT.

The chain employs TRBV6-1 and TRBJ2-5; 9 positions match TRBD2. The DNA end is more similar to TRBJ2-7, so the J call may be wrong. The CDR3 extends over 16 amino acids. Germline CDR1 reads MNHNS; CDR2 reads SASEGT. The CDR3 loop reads CASSAWPSGDTYEQYF. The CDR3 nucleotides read TGTGCCAGCAGTGCCTGGCCTAGCGGGGATACCTACGAGCAGTACTTC.

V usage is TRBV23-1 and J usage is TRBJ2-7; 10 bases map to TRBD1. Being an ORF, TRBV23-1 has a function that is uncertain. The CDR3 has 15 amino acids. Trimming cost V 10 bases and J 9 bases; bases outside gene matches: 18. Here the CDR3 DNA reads TGCGCCACCCCGGGCCCGGACAGGGGGAGTGGGGTGCAGTACGTC. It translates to CATPGPDRGSGVQYV.

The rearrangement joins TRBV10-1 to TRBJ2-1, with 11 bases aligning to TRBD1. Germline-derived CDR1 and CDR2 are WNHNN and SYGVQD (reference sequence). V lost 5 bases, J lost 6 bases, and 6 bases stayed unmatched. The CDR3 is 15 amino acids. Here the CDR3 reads CASSKFGQGANEQFF. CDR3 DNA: TGCGCCAGCAGTAAATTCGGACAGGGGGCCAATGAGCAGTTCTTC.

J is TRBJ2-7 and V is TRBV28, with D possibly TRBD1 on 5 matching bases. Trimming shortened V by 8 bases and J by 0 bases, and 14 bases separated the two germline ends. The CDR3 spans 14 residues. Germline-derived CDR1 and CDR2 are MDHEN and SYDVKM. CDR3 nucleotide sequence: TGTGCCAGCTACCCCGACAGCAGCTCCTACGAGCAGTACTTC. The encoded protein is CASYPDSSSYEQYF.

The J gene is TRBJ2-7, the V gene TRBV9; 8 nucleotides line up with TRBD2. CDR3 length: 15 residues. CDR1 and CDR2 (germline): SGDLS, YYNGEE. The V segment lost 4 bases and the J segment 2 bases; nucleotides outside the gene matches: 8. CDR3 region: CASSPGGTPPYEQYV. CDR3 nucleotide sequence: TGTGCCAGCAGCCCGGGAGGGACCCCTCCCTACGAGCAGTACGTC.

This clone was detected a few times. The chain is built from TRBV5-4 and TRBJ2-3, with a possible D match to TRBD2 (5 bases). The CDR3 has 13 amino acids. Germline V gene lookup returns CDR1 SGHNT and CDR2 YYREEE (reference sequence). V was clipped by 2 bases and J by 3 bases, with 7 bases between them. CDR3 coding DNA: TGTGCCAGCAGCTTCGAGGGTACAGATACGCAGTATTTT. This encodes CASSFEGTDTQYF.

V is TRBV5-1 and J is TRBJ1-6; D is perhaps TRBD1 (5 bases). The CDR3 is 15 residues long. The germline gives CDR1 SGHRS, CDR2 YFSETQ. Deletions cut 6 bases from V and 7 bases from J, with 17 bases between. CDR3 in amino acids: CASTGLGPGNSPLHF. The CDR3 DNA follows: TGCGCCAGCACCGGGCTGGGGCCTGGGAATTCACCCCTCCACTTT.

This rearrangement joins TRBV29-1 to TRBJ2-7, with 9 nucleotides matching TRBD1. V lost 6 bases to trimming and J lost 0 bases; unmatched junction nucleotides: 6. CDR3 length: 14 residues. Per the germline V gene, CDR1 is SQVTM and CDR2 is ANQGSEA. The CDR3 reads CSVVGTGPSYEQYF. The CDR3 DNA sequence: TGCAGCGTAGTAGGGACAGGGCCCTCCTACGAGCAGTACTTC.

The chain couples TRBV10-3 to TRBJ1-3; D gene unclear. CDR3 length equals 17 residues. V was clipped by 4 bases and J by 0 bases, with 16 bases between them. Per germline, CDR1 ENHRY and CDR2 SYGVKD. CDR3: CAISGKAAKASGNTIYF. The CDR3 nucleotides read TGTGCCATCAGTGGGAAAGCGGCGAAGGCCTCTGGAAACACCATATATTTT.

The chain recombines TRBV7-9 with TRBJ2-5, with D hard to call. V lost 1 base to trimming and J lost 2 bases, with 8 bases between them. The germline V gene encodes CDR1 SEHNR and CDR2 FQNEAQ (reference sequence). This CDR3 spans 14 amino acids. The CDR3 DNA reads TGTGCCAGCAGCTTAGTCTCAGGTCAAGAGACCCAGTACTTC. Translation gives CASSLVSGQETQYF.

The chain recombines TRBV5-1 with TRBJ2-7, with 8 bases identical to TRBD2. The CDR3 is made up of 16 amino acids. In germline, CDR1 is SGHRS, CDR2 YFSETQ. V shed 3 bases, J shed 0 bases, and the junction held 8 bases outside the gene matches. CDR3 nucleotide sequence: TGCGCCAGCAGCTATTCCGGGGGGGGCAGCTCCTACGAGCAGTACTTC. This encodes CASSYSGGGSSYEQYF.

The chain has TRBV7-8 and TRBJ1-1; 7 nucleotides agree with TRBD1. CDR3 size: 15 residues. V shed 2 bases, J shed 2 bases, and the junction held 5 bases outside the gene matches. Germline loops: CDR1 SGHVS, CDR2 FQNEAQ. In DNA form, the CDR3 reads TGTGCCAGCAGCTTAAGCACAGGGGCTAACACTGAAGCTTTCTTT. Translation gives CASSLSTGANTEAFF.

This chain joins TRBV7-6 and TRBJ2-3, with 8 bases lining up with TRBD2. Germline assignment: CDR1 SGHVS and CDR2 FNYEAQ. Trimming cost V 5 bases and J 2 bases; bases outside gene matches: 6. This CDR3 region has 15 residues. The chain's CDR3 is CASSRSGGDTDTQYF. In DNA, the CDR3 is TGTGCCAGCAGCCGGAGCGGGGGAGACACAGATACGCAGTATTTT.

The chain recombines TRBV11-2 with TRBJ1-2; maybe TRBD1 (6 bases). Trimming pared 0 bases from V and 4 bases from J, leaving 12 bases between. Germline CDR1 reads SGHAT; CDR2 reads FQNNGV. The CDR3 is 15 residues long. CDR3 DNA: TGTGCCAGCAGCTTAGATCCAGGGGCGAGCTATGGCTACACCTTC. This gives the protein CASSLDPGASYGYTF.

The CDR3 loop is CASRGTSGGRGDNEQFF. The CDR3, as DNA: TGTGCCAGCAGGGGGACTAGCGGGGGCCGGGGGGACAATGAGCAGTTCTTC. This chain links TRBV14 with TRBJ2-1; 14 nucleotides align to TRBD2. The CDR3 extends over 17 amino acids. V trimming: 6 bases; J trimming: 5 bases; junction bases outside the gene matches: 9. Per the germline V gene, CDR1 is SGHDN and CDR2 is FVKESK.

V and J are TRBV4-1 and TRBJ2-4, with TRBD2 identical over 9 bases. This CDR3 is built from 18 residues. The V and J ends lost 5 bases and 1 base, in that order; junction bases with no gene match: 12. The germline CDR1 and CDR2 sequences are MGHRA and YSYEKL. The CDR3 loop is CASSTRGRSGGAKNIQYF. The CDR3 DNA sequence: TGCGCCAGCAGCACAAGGGGGAGGAGCGGGGGGGCCAAAAACATTCAGTACTTC.

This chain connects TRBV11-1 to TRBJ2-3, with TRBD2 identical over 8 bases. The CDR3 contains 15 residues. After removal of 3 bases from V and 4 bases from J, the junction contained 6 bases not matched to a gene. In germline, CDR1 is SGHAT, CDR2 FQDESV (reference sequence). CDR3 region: CASSFVGGAPDTQYF. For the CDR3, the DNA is TGTGCCAGCAGCTTCGTCGGGGGGGCCCCAGATACGCAGTATTTT.

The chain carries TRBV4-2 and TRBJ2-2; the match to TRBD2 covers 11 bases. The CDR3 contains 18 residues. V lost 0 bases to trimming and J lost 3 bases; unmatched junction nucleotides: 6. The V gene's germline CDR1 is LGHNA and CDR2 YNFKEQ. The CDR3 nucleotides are TGTGCCAGCAGCCAAGAGGCGGCTAGCGGGGGGTACACCGGGGAGCTGTTTTTT. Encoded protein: CASSQEAASGGYTGELFF.

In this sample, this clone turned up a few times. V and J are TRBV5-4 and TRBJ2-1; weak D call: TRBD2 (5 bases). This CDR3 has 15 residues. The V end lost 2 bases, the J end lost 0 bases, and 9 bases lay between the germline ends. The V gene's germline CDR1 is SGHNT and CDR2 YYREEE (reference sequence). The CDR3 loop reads CASSFPGSSYNEQFF. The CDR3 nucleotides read TGTGCCAGCAGCTTCCCGGGGAGCTCCTACAATGAGCAGTTCTTC.

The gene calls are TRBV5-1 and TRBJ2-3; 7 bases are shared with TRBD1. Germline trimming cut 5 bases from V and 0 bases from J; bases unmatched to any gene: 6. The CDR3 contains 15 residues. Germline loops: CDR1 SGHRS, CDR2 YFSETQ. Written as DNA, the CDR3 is TGCGCCAGCAGACCGACAGGGATGAGCACAGATACGCAGTATTTT. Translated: CASRPTGMSTDTQYF.

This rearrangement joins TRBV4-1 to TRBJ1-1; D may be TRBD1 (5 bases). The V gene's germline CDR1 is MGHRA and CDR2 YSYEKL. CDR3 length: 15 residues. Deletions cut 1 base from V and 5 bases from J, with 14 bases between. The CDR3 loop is CASSQVGRVRTEAFF. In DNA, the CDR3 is TGCGCCAGCAGCCAAGTGGGCAGGGTACGGACTGAAGCTTTCTTT.

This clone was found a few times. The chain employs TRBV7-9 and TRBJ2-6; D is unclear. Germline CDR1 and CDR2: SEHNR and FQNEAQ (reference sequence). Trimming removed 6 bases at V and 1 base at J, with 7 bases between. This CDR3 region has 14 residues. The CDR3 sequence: CASSLTSGANVLTF. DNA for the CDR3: TGTGCCAGCAGTCTTACTTCTGGGGCCAACGTCCTGACTTTC.

The DNA of the CDR3 is TGTGCCAGTAGCTCTAAGACAAGCTTCTACGAGCAGTACGTC. This encodes CASSSKTSFYEQYV. The rearrangement uses TRBV19 and TRBJ2-7; D is undetermined. Germline V lookup: CDR1 LNHDA, CDR2 SQIVND (reference sequence). V lost 6 bases and J 3 bases, leaving 15 bases between the germline ends. This CDR3 is 14 amino acids long.

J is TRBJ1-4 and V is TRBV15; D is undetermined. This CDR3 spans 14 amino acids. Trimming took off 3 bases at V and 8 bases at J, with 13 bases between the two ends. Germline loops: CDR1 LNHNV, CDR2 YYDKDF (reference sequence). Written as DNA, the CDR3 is TGTGCCACCAGCAGGTTGGGTTTCGGGGAAAAACTGTTTTTT. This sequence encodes CATSRLGFGEKLFF.

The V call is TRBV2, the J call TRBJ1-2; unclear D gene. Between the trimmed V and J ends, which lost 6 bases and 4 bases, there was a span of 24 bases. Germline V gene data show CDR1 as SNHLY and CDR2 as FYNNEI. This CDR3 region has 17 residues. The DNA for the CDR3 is TGTGCCAGCAGCCCTAGTCGGGGAAGGCAAACTTCCTATGGCTACACCTTC. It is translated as CASSPSRGRQTSYGYTF.

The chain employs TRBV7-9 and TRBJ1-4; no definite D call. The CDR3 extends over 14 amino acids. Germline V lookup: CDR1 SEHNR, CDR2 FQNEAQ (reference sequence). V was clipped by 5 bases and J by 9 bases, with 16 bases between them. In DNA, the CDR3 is TGTGCCAGCAGCCAAGACACGGAAATGAAAAAACTGTTTTTT. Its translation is CASSQDTEMKKLFF. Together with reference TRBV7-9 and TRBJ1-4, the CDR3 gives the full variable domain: DTGVSQNPRHKITKRGQNVTFRCDPISEHNRLYWYRQTLGQGPEFLTYFQNEAQLEKSRLLSDRFSAERPKGSFSTLEIQRTEQGDSAMYLCASSQDTEMKKLFFGSGTQLSVL.

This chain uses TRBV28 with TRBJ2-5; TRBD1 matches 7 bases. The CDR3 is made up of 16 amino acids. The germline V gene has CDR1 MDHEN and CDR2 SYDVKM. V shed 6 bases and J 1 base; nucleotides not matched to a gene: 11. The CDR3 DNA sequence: TGTGCCAGCAGCCTGGGACACACAGGGGTCCAAGAGACCCAGTACTTC. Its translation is CASSLGHTGVQETQYF. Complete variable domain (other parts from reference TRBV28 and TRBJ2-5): DVKVTQSSRYLVKRTGEKVFLECVQDMDHENMFWYRQDPGLGLRLIYFSYDVKMKEKGDIPEGYSVSREKKERFSLILESASTNQTSMYLCASSLGHTGVQETQYFGPGTRLLVL.

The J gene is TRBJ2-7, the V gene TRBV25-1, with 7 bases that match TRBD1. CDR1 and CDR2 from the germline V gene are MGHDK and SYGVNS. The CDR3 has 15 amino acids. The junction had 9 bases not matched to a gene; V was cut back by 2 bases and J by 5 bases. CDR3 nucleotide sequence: TGTGCCAGCAGTGAAAGTAGGGGGCAAGTCGACGAGCAGTACTTC. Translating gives CASSESRGQVDEQYF.

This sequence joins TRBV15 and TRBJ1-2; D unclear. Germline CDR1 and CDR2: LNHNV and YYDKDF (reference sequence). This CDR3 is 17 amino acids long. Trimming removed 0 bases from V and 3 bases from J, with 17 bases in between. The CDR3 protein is CATSRDAVEGLHYGYTF. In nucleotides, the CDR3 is TGTGCCACCAGCAGAGATGCTGTTGAGGGATTGCACTATGGCTACACCTTC.